The 24 T cell receptor beta chains presented below share a single source sample, sequenced in a study of blood T cell repertoires in COVID-19. Here immunoSEQ multiplex PCR was the method, and the copy in TCRdb shows in-frame clones only, minus some. This table has hundreds of thousands of clones, about 90% appearing once. Sequenced input: peripheral blood. These TCRs come from a man aged 18 to 35 with active or convalescent COVID-19.

The rearrangement uses TRBV6-4 and TRBJ2-7, with D tentatively TRBD1 (5 bases). This CDR3 comprises 13 residues. Per the germline V gene, CDR1 is MRHNA and CDR2 is SNTAGT. Trimming cost V 5 bases and J 5 bases, with 13 bases left between them. CDR3 nucleotides: TGTGCCAGCAGTCTTGATCTGGGGCACGAGCAGTACTTC. It translates to CASSLDLGHEQYF.

This clone appeared once. This sequence joins TRBV10-2 and TRBJ1-1, with no clear D. The CDR3 has 11 amino acids. Per germline, CDR1 WSHSY and CDR2 SAAADI. Trimming shortened V by 5 bases and J by 1 base, and 2 bases separated the two germline ends. CDR3 DNA sequence: TGCGCCAGCAGTCAGAACACTGAAGCTTTCTTT. Its translation: CASSQNTEAFF.

This chain links TRBV5-4 with TRBJ2-1; perhaps TRBD2 as D (6 bases). CDR3 size: 15 residues. The germline CDR1 and CDR2 sequences are SGHNT and YYREEE (reference sequence). Trimming left V 2 bases short and J 3 bases short, with 12 bases between. CDR3 nucleotides: TGTGCCAGCAGCTTCGGTAGCGGCAACTACAATGAGCAGTTCTTC. Its protein product is CASSFGSGNYNEQFF.

The chain combines TRBV11-2 with TRBJ2-7, with TRBD2 identical over 16 bases. Germline CDR1 is SGHAT and CDR2 is FQNNGV. This CDR3 has 16 amino acids. The J segment lost 3 bases and the V segment lost 5 bases, leaving 4 bases of the junction unmatched. The CDR3 reads CASSGTSGGDYYEQYF. The CDR3 nucleotides are TGTGCCAGCAGCGGGACTAGCGGGGGGGACTACTACGAGCAGTACTTC.

Relative to its sample, this clone is medium-sized (0.01 to 0.1%). The chain joins TRBV4-3 to TRBJ2-1; 9 nucleotides match TRBD2. Germline CDR1 is LGHNA and CDR2 is YSLEER. There are 16 residues in the CDR3. Germline trimming cut 0 bases from V and 4 bases from J; bases unmatched to any gene: 4. The CDR3 nucleotides read TGCGCCAGCAGCCAAGAGGGTAGCGGGGGTTACAATGAGCAGTTCTTC. Protein sequence: CASSQEGSGGYNEQFF.

V usage is TRBV20-1 and J usage is TRBJ2-1; D gene uncertain. CDR1 is DFQATT and CDR2 is SNEGSKA in the germline V gene (reference sequence). Trimming cost V 7 bases and J 3 bases, with 7 bases left between them. The CDR3 runs 11 residues. The CDR3 bases are TGCAGTGGACTTTTCTACAATGAGCAGTTCTTC. Protein sequence: CSGLFYNEQFF.

V usage is TRBV11-3 and J usage is TRBJ2-3; 12 nucleotides agree with TRBD1. Germline V gives CDR1 SGHNT, CDR2 YENEEA. The CDR3 is 18 amino acids. V gave up 5 bases and J gave up 0 bases; unmatched junction bases: 9. CDR3 sequence: CASSPGTGGFESTDTQYF. For the CDR3, the DNA is TGTGCCAGCAGCCCCGGGACAGGGGGCTTCGAAAGCACAGATACGCAGTATTTT.

The chain has TRBV18 and TRBJ2-1; 13 bases are shared with TRBD2. In germline, CDR1 is KGHSH, CDR2 LQKENI. The CDR3 runs 16 residues. The junction had 6 bases not matched to a gene; V was cut back by 3 bases and J by 7 bases. The CDR3 sequence: CASSPTSGGALNEQFF. As DNA, the CDR3 is TGTGCCAGCTCACCTACTAGCGGGGGGGCTTTAAATGAGCAGTTCTTC. Full variable domain (missing parts from reference TRBV18 and TRBJ2-1): NAGVMQNPRHLVRRRGQEARLRCSPMKGHSHVYWYRQLPEEGLKFMVYLQKENIIDESGMPKERFSAEFPKEGPSILRIQQVVRGDSAAYFCASSPTSGGALNEQFFGPGTRLTVL.

This chain joins TRBV14 and TRBJ2-7; D possibly corresponds to TRBD1 (7 bases). V lost 8 bases and J 4 bases, leaving 24 bases between the germline ends. The CDR3 loop spans 16 amino acids. Germline assignment: CDR1 SGHDN and CDR2 FVKESK. The CDR3 DNA is TGTGCCAGCGAGGGGGTTCGGGGGACAGCGATTTACGAGCAGTACTTC. This codes for CASEGVRGTAIYEQYF.

The chain couples TRBV9 to TRBJ1-3; 10 bases are shared with TRBD1. Trimming at V came to 0 bases and at J to 2 bases, leaving 8 bases not matched to a gene. Germline V CDR1 and CDR2: SGDLS, YYNGEE. The CDR3 runs to 18 residues. CDR3 protein: CASSVEVSGTGAGNTIYF. The CDR3 bases are TGTGCCAGCAGCGTAGAAGTCTCCGGGACAGGGGCTGGAAACACCATATATTTT. Based on the CDR3 plus reference TRBV9 and TRBJ1-3, the full variable domain is DSGVTQTPKHLITATGQRVTLRCSPRSGDLSVYWYQQSLDQGLQFLIQYYNGEERAKGNILERFSAQQFPDLHSELNLSSLELGDSALYFCASSVEVSGTGAGNTIYFGEGSWLTVV.

The chain is built from TRBV7-2 and TRBJ2-1; 9 positions agree with TRBD2. The CDR3 runs 14 residues. Germline V gene data show CDR1 as SGHTA and CDR2 as FQGNSA. Germline trimming cut 0 bases from V and 14 bases from J; bases unmatched to any gene: 8. The CDR3 DNA reads as TGTGCCAGCAGCTTAGCTAGCGGGGGCCCAGAAAAGTTCTTC. This encodes CASSLASGGPEKFF.

The chain is built from TRBV25-1 and TRBJ1-6; 8 bases map to TRBD1. The V and J ends lost 5 bases and 10 bases, in that order; junction bases with no gene match: 10. CDR1 MGHDK and CDR2 SYGVNS come from the germline V gene. This CDR3 is 15 amino acids long. The CDR3 bases are TGTGCCAGCAGTACCTCGACAGGGGCTAGATCACCCCTCCACTTT. This codes for CASSTSTGARSPLHF.

The rearrangement uses TRBV7-9 and TRBJ2-5; D ambiguous. CDR3 length: 12 amino acids. The germline V and J ends were trimmed by 3 bases and 5 bases, with 7 bases remaining between them. Germline V lookup: CDR1 SEHNR, CDR2 FQNEAQ (reference sequence). DNA for the CDR3: TGTGCCAGCAGCTTTACACCCGAGACCCAGTACTTC. Its protein is CASSFTPETQYF.

The rearrangement links TRBV4-3 to TRBJ2-4; tentative D call: TRBD2 (5 bases). This CDR3 comprises 15 residues. Germline lookup yields CDR1 LGHNA and CDR2 YSLEER. Trimming removed 1 base from V and 7 bases from J, with 14 bases in between. CDR3 sequence (DNA): TGCGCCAGCAGCCAAGTAGCGTCAGGCCCTAACATTCAGTACTTC. This translates into CASSQVASGPNIQYF.

This clone was observed once. V and J are TRBV3-1 (or the pseudogene TRBV3-2) and TRBJ2-1; TRBD2 matches at 7 bases. The ends lost 1 base at V and 4 bases at J; junction bases unmatched: 7. Germline V gene sequence: CDR1 LGHDT, CDR2 YNNKEL (reference sequence). The length of the CDR3 is 16 residues. The CDR3 reads CASSQGCGRLYNEQFF. In DNA, the CDR3 is TGTGCCAGCAGCCAAGGCTGCGGGAGACTATACAATGAGCAGTTCTTC.

This clone has a single count. V and J are TRBV6-5 and TRBJ2-2; the D gene is possibly TRBD1 (6 bases). CDR1 MNHEY and CDR2 SVGAGI come from the germline V gene. The CDR3 has 15 residues. Trimming pared 4 bases from V and 4 bases from J, leaving 13 bases between. The CDR3 sequence is CASSSTGLGTGELFF. The CDR3 bases are TGTGCCAGCAGTTCAACAGGGTTGGGCACCGGGGAGCTGTTTTTT.

The genes are TRBV3-1 (or the pseudogene TRBV3-2) and TRBJ2-7; maybe TRBD1 (7 bases). V shed 8 bases and J shed 3 bases, with 17 bases lying between them. The CDR3 totals 14 residues. Germline V gene sequence: CDR1 LGHDT, CDR2 YNNKEL (reference sequence). The CDR3 DNA sequence: TGTGCCAGCGGGGGGAGGACAGGACTCTACGAGCAGTACTTC. Translation gives CASGGRTGLYEQYF.

The CDR3: CASSSRDRGQPYATNEKLFF. The CDR3 DNA follows: TGTGCCAGTAGTTCACGGGACAGGGGACAACCCTATGCAACTAATGAAAAACTGTTTTTT. The V gene is TRBV19, the J gene TRBJ1-4; 10 bases align to TRBD1. The CDR3 covers 20 residues. Germline CDR1 LNHDA, CDR2 SQIVND (reference sequence). The V gene end was trimmed by 5 bases and the J gene end by 0 bases; junction bases not matched to a gene: 15.

V usage is TRBV5-1 and J usage is TRBJ1-6, with D tentatively TRBD1 (6 bases). V was pared by 0 bases and J by 8 bases, with 21 bases between. Germline V gene lookup returns CDR1 SGHRS and CDR2 YFSETQ. The CDR3 has 18 residues. The CDR3 is CASSLVTEGAGVDSPLHF. The CDR3 nucleotides are TGCGCCAGCAGCTTGGTCACCGAAGGGGCAGGGGTGGATTCACCCCTCCACTTT.

This chain links TRBV6-1 with TRBJ2-5; a weak D match, TRBD1 (5 bases). The CDR3 is made up of 13 amino acids. Germline lookup yields CDR1 MNHNS and CDR2 SASEGT. V was clipped by 1 base and J by 4 bases, with 7 bases between them. The CDR3 protein is CASSEGQGETQYF. The CDR3, as DNA: TGTGCCAGCAGTGAAGGGCAGGGAGAGACCCAGTACTTC.

The J gene is TRBJ2-7, the V gene TRBV2; D possibly corresponds to TRBD2 (5 bases). Trimming removed 3 bases from V and 8 bases from J, with 20 bases in between. CDR3 size: 15 residues. Per germline, CDR1 SNHLY and CDR2 FYNNEI. The CDR3 sequence: CASSELGTASGKQYF. Here the CDR3 DNA reads TGTGCCAGCAGTGAGTTGGGAACGGCCTCGGGGAAGCAGTACTTC. Full variable domain (missing parts from reference TRBV2 and TRBJ2-7): EPEVTQTPSHQVTQMGQEVILRCVPISNHLYFYWYRQILGQKVEFLVSFYNNEISEKSEIFDDQFSVERPDGSNFTLKIRSTKLEDSAMYFCASSELGTASGKQYFGPGTRLTVT.

This clone was observed a handful of times. DNA for the CDR3: TGTGCCAGCAGTTGGACTTCCGGGGAGCTGTTTTTT. It yields the protein CASSWTSGELFF. The chain carries TRBV6-5 and TRBJ2-2, with D perhaps TRBD2 (5 bases). This CDR3 contains 12 residues. CDR1 MNHEY and CDR2 SVGAGI come from the germline V gene. The germline V and J ends were trimmed by 4 bases and 6 bases, with 6 bases remaining between them.

The chain recombines TRBV5-1 with TRBJ1-3; 9 nucleotides match TRBD1. Losses at the gene ends were 3 bases for V and 8 bases for J; bases not matched to a gene: 6. Germline CDR1 is SGHRS and CDR2 is YFSETQ. The CDR3 loop spans 14 amino acids. The CDR3 here is CASSSLGQGDTIYF. In DNA form, the CDR3 reads TGCGCCAGCAGCTCATTGGGACAGGGAGACACCATATATTTT. Variable domain in full (rest from reference TRBV5-1 and TRBJ1-3): KAGVTQTPRYLIKTRGQQVTLSCSPISGHRSVSWYQQTPGQGLQFLFEYFSETQRNKGNFPGRFSGRQFSNSRSEMNVSTLELGDSALYLCASSSLGQGDTIYFGEGSWLTVV.

The V call is TRBV27, the J call TRBJ2-1; weak D call: TRBD1 (5 bases). The CDR3 spans 12 residues. V was pared by 3 bases and J by 7 bases, with 7 bases between. The germline V gene has CDR1 MNHEY and CDR2 SMNVEV (reference sequence). CDR3 region: CASSLGRNEQFF. The CDR3 DNA reads TGTGCCAGCAGTTTGGGGCGTAATGAGCAGTTCTTC.